Listed below are T cell receptor beta chains from one sample, sequenced in a study of blood T cell repertoires in COVID-19. The protocol was immunoSEQ multiplex PCR, while the TCRdb copy is restricted to in-frame clones and leaves out a portion. This table has 200,000 or so clones, 80% to 90% appearing once. Sequenced: PBMCs or T cells enriched from blood (not recorded which). These receptors all come from a woman in her late teens or twenties in a cohort exposed to, infected with or recovered from COVID-19 (not recorded which). Each CDR3 is given without its conserved first and last residue.

V gene	J gene	CDR3 protein
TRBV27	TRBJ2-2	ASGDVLNTGELF
TRBV7-3	TRBJ2-2	ASSPLAGGPAGELF
TRBV7-2	TRBJ1-4	ASTSQGAREKLF
TRBV30	TRBJ1-2	AWSYQGPGGYT
TRBV6-5	TRBJ1-5	ASSRGYQPQH
TRBV7-8	TRBJ1-2	ASSFRTGANYGYT
TRBV11-2	TRBJ2-1	ASSAGGGERQF
TRBV7-9	TRBJ2-3	ASSPGQGRTDTQY
TRBV19	TRBJ2-7	ASSFAQGTHEQY
TRBV29-1	TRBJ2-7	SVLASTGNYEQY
TRBV7-9	TRBJ1-4	ASSHGQNNEKLF
TRBV5-6	TRBJ2-7	ASRAGFEEQY
TRBV7-6	TRBJ1-2	ASSLGQGVRSGGYT
TRBV5-1	TRBJ2-5	ASSRTVRETQY
TRBV9	TRBJ1-1	ASSVAGQGAQAF
TRBV30	TRBJ1-5	AWSVQGQAAGQPQH
TRBV6-2/TRBV6-3	TRBJ2-6	ASSYPPFGANVLT
TRBV19	TRBJ1-1	ATRTGSFGDTEAF
TRBV5-5	TRBJ1-1	ASSNPTGMTEAF
TRBV9	TRBJ1-6	ASSVEGEPPLH
TRBV11-2	TRBJ2-7	ASSPGTGAYEQY
TRBV9	TRBJ1-6	ASSAPSTGGRSPLH
TRBV28	TRBJ1-1	ASSLAFGQGATEAF
TRBV5-1	TRBJ2-1	ASSLGLAEYNEQF
TRBV7-2	TRBJ1-2	ASSSRGGSGYGYT
TRBV18	TRBJ1-5	ASSPSDTRPQH
TRBV7-2	TRBJ2-7	ASSFMTGAGYEQY
TRBV7-8	TRBJ2-7	ASSLRGVEQY
TRBV11-2	TRBJ1-2	ASSLDQNVGDGYT
TRBV5-1	TRBJ2-1	ASSLLVGSGGPNEQF
TRBV10-3	TRBJ2-7	AISRGTYEQY
TRBV14	TRBJ2-7	ASSEQYEQY
TRBV7-2	TRBJ2-7	ASSLGLAGSHSYEQY
TRBV6-5	TRBJ2-2	ATGTGNTGELF
TRBV25-1	TRBJ2-5	ASSEWEGRETQY
TRBV6-5	TRBJ1-2	ASSYSRGGISYGYT
TRBV9	TRBJ1-1	ASSVVGDRGGNTEAF
TRBV5-1	TRBJ1-3	ASSLSAGSGNTIY
TRBV21-1	TRBJ1-4	ASSPTGTNEKLF
TRBV11-2	TRBJ2-7	ASSLDYRAGEQY
TRBV6-2/TRBV6-3	TRBJ2-4	ASSPTGAKDIQY
TRBV29-1	TRBJ1-2	SVDGQGGYGYT
TRBV28	TRBJ1-1	ASSLRGRLGTEAF
TRBV24-1	TRBJ1-3	ATSPSSGSGNTIY
TRBV19	TRBJ1-4	ASSNPQKLF